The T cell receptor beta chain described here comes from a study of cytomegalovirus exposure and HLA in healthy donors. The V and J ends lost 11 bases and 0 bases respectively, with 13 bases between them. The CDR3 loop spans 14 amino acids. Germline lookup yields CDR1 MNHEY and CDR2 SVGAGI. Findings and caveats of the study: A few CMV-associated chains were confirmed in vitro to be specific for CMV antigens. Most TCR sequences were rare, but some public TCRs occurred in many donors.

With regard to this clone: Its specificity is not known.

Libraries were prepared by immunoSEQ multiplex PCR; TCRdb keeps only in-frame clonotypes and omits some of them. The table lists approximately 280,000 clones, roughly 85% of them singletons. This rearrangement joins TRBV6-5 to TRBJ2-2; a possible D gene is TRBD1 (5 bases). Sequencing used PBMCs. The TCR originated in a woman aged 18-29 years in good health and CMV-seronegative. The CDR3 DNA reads TGTGCCGTCCGCAGACAGCCGAACACCGGGGAGCTGTTTTTT. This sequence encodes CAVRRQPNTGELFF.